This TCR beta chain was sequenced during a study of T cells in Graves' hyperthyroidism and ophthalmopathy. At the level of the study: The authors collected peripheral blood at initial diagnosis, before any treatment.

The CDR3 runs to 13 residues. Germline CDR1 SGHNT, CDR2 YENEEA. The V gene end was trimmed by 3 bases and the J gene end by 10 bases; junction bases not matched to a gene: 4. It was RNA transcripts that yielded the amplified TCR beta CDR3 regions. TCR CDR3 underwent first-round RT-PCR with the HTBI primer set. MiXCR, applied by TCRdb to the multiplex PCR reads, yields one record per CDR3 protein. The table has around 300,000 distinct CDR3 sequences, around 13% seen once. This clonotype was observed many times. The chain uses TRBV11-3 and TRBJ2-1; TRBD2 matches 9 bases. The sequence came from a woman in her thirties or forties with Graves' ophthalmopathy. The sequenced sample was blood. The CDR3 is CASSLGLAREQFF. CDR3 nucleotides: TGTGCCAGCAGCTTGGGACTAGCTCGGGAGCAGTTCTTC.